Sequencing of this T cell receptor beta chain was carried out in a study of cytomegalovirus exposure and HLA in healthy donors (dated by TCRdb to 2016 to 2017). In terms of the full investigation: An earlier analysis of about 530 of the donors reported approximately 260 Gb of sequence data and 117 million unique TCR beta sequences obtained from around 180 million T cells. Roughly 300 gigabases of sequencing data and tens of millions of unique TCR sequences were included in an early release covering about 700 HLA-typed donors. The genetic ancestry cluster associated with self-reported Caucasian donors included 81% of the approximately 400 genotyped donors. The study was designed to test whether signatures of past pathogen exposure could be identified by cataloging public T cell receptors. The study used immunosequencing to profile the T cell repertoires of several hundred subjects and linked those repertoires to cytomegalovirus serostatus. Besides the first cohort of around 700 subjects, a separate validation cohort made up of 90 to 150 different subjects was used. The study combined high-throughput TCR immunosequencing, statistical association of individual TCRs with disease status, and machine learning to predict cytomegalovirus infection status. In a later analysis, previously published TCR beta repertoires from more than 500 donors were re-analyzed and high-resolution HLA genotyping was added so that TCR occurrence patterns could be studied. Rather than using new phenotypic data, the later analysis identified candidate immune exposures from TCR beta sequences and from how often those sequences occurred across donors. An earlier analysis of some 500 of the donors applied high-throughput TCR beta sequencing to assess whether each TCR beta V gene segment acted as functional or pseudogenic. Donor age, sex, ethnicity and CMV serostatus were compiled alongside the repertoire data. A later genetic analysis took genome-wide SNP genotypes for about 55% of the 666 donors and used that subset as a discovery cohort. Every repertoire in the discovery cohort had been generated on one and the same sequencing platform. HLA typing covered class I and class II loci at four-digit resolution. Typing coverage varied by locus: about 620-630 donors for A, B, C, DRB1 and DQB1; roughly 520 for DQA1; approximately 610 for DPA1; roughly 450 for DPB1. Roughly five DR-DQ haplotypes were handled as single units for association and clustering, since linkage in the cohort was strong. Among some 400 genotyped donors of the cohort, an average of approximately 200,000 unique TCR beta nucleotide sequences was sequenced per donor, of which about 20% were non-productive. Study-wide findings and limitations: A cluster of highly shared sequence variants was judged likely to be a technical artifact of the sequencing pipeline. A further reported finding was that TCR beta sequences accurately predicted the HLA-A and HLA-B alleles for most subjects in the first cohort. Strong co-occurrence of HLA alleles, especially DR and DQ, made assigning TCR associations to individual alleles difficult. It was suggested by the authors that the approach could potentially be generalized to other disease states and immunological phenotypes. A later analysis found that HLA-associated TCR beta chains were more clonally expanded and had lower generation probabilities than equally common non-associated chains. The classifier was reported to diagnose cytomegalovirus status with high specificity and sensitivity in both the original cohort and the validation cohort. A later analysis associated approximately 17,000 TCR beta sequences with specific HLA alleles at a false discovery rate of 0.05. Because some donors lacked HLA typing at each locus, the association tests relied only on the typed subset. Presence/absence analyses assumed roughly uniform sequencing depth across donors, an assumption that may not hold. The only immune exposure information available for the cohort was CMV serostatus. A few of the identified cytomegalovirus-associated TCR beta chains were confirmed in vitro to be specific for cytomegalovirus antigens. A later analysis found that most CMV-associated TCR beta chains appeared HLA-restricted, with HLA associations seemingly driven largely by CMV exposure. The 87-base-pair reads could not distinguish some IMGT-functional V segments, including TRBV6-2 and TRBV6-3, so those segments were excluded. Several of the top co-occurrence clusters appeared to be linked to parvovirus B19, influenza, CMV and Epstein-Barr virus, according to a later analysis. Correlated functional status among segregating V segments might be attributable to linkage disequilibrium, but an unknown experimental factor could not be ruled out. While some public TCRs were present in many individuals, most TCR sequences turned up only very rarely across donors. According to a later genetic analysis, donors in an Asian-associated ancestry cluster had fewer N-insertions in productive TCRs than the roughly 670-donor mean. An earlier analysis of roughly 570 of the donors showed that most TCR beta V segments appeared in productive rearrangements either about 87% or about 30% of the time, which broadly matched IMGT annotations. An association between a missense DCLRE1C variant and V-gene and J-gene trimming of TCR beta chains was found in a later genetic analysis and replicated in an independent cohort. In this cohort, only TCR beta chains were sequenced, and detectable features were limited by the absence of alpha or paired-chain data. According to a later analysis, TCR association rates differed among HLA loci, with DRB1 alleles showing the most associated TCRs and HLA-C alleles showing the fewest. Roughly 17 rarely observed V segments, including chromosome 9 orphons, were excluded from the earlier analysis of about 610 of the donors because counts were too low. The study gave a list of around 170 TCR beta chains associated with cytomegalovirus.

Note on this clone: Its target antigen remains unknown. No base-level quality is on record; no much larger clone is a single base apart.

The cohort was made up of around 720 healthy bone marrow donors. Cohort members were all nominally healthy when sampled, although unrecorded immune exposures were likely present. The donor tested CMV seropositive and was one of the 289 seropositive cohort members. A peripheral blood sample was provided by each donor, and peripheral blood mononuclear cells were used for TCR beta sequencing. The Qiagen DNeasy Blood Extraction Kit was used to extract genomic DNA from the blood cell samples. Library generation was performed with the immunoSEQ multiplex PCR assay. A mixture of 60 forward primers for TCR Vbeta segments and 13 reverse primers for TCR Jbeta segments was used in the multiplex PCR. The CDR3 region of rearranged TCR beta genes was amplified from genomic DNA with a multiplex PCR assay. The amplified TCR beta libraries were sequenced on the Illumina HiSeq System as 87-base-pair reads. Concerning the study's data processing: A later analysis tallied some 79 million unique TCR beta chains across the 610 or so repertoires, and about 12 million of those chains were shared by two or more donors. To remove PCR and sequencing errors, raw reads were error-corrected and collapsed into unique sequences using a nearest-neighbor algorithm that merged closely related sequences. V, D and J gene segments were assigned by aligning CDR3 sequences to IMGT reference sequences. Each retained sequence needed at least a six-nucleotide match to both a V gene segment and a J gene segment. A rearrangement was called productive if the CDR3 had no stop codons and remained in frame with V and J, and every other rearrangement was called non-productive. Following IMGT convention, CDR3 was defined as the stretch from the second conserved V-encoded cysteine up to the conserved J-encoded phenylalanine. Sequences without an unambiguous match to a single V gene segment were excluded from the earlier analysis of 500 to 700 of the donors. In an earlier analysis of around 600 of the donors, V segments were called functional above 56.7% productive rearrangements and were called segregating when the between-donor standard deviation exceeded 5%. A statistical classification framework was built to diagnose cytomegalovirus status from the catalog of TCR beta chain sequences. A later analysis assigned V and J genes by comparing TCR nucleotide sequences with IMGT/GENE-DB human TR gene sequences. In a later analysis, CDR3 sequences and most-parsimonious VDJ recombination scenarios were assigned using the TCRdist pipeline. A later analysis defined each TCR beta chain by its CDR3 amino acid sequence plus V-gene family, and excluded reads lacking a unique V-gene family. A later analysis removed several hundred highly shared, low-generation-probability nucleotide sequences to deal with suspected cross-contamination and a sequencing artifact. In a later analysis, a clonal expansion index was calculated for each public chain from normalized within-repertoire ranks of inferred template counts. Generation probabilities in a later analysis came from a VDJ recombination model fitted to out-of-frame rearrangements, and those results were checked against IGoR. In a later analysis, hypergeometric tests were used to score TCR-TCR, TCR-HLA and TCR-CMV co-occurrence, with a repertoire-size bias correction applied to TCR pairs. False discovery rates were estimated in a later analysis by permuting HLA or CMV assignments 20 times. In a later analysis, co-occurring TCRs were grouped with DBSCAN, and TCRdist sequence similarity was added when clustering was performed within HLA-allele-positive subsets. Repertoires with fewer than 30,000 or more than 120,000 public chains were left out of co-occurrence clustering, as were five repertoires with anomalous nucleotide sharing. TCRdb took this table from immuneACCESS and kept in-frame rearrangements with V and J called. Such tables lack part of the clones; where checked against another copy, unresolved V genes explain under half of the gap, and the rest is unexplained. D and trimming come from the DNA, and the V and J calls and clone size come from that table. The sample profile shows about 180,000 clones; approximately 84% of them were found once. The ten largest make up roughly 3% of the sample.

According to the germline V gene (reference sequence), CDR1 reads GTSNPN and CDR2 reads SVGIG. Taken from cysteine to phenylalanine, the CDR3 has 13 residues. The retained sequence is limited to the CDR3, 39 bases, with the frame set at the first base. Clipping removes 5 bases from V and 5 bases from J, with 8 as the unmatched junction base count. The sequence joins TRBV30 to TRBJ2-7, with 8 junctional bases fitting TRBD1. This TCR came from a woman in her forties or fifties in good health and CMV-seropositive. The sequenced sample consisted of PBMCs. The CDR3 region has the sequence CAWSQGAGNEQYF. The nucleotide sequence reads TGTGCCTGGTCCCAGGGGGCGGGAAACGAGCAGTACTTC.